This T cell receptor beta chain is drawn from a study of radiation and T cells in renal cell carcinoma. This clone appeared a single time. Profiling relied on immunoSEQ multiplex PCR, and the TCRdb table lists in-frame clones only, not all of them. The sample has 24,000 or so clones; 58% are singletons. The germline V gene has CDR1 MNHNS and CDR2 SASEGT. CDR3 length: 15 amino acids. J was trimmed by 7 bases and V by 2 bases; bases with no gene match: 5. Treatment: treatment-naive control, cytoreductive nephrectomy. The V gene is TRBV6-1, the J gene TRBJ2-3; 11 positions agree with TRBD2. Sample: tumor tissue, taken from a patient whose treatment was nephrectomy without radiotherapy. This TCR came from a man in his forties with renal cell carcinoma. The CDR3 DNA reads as TGTGCCAGCAGTGAACTAGCGGGGGGCGGGTATACGCAGTATTTT. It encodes CASSELAGGGYTQYF.